The clone carrying this T cell receptor (beta chain) was found many times. This sample stems from a study of human T cells and chemical hapten exposure. V lost 4 bases and J 4 bases, leaving 12 bases between the germline ends. The V gene's germline CDR1 is SEHNR and CDR2 FQNEAQ (reference sequence). There are 14 residues in the CDR3. Time point reported: healthy volunteer bleed at 6 weeks. Total RNA was isolated from unfractionated whole blood. The library tagged each cDNA molecule with unique molecular identifiers. In TCRdb, the RACE reads were re-called with MiXCR into one record per CDR3 protein. The data contain 60,000 to 80,000 distinct CDR3 sequences, approximately 6.1% of them singletons.

Input material: whole blood. This chain joins TRBV7-9 and TRBJ2-3; D might be TRBD2 (6 bases). The receptor was isolated from a female donor in good health. Some clones in this sample may be carry-over from other donors' samples. CDR3 sequence (DNA): TGTGCCAGCAGCTACCTGACTAGAGCAGATACGCAGTATTTT. Translation: CASSYLTRADTQYF. The whole variable domain, remainder taken from reference TRBV7-9 and TRBJ2-3, is DTGVSQNPRHKITKRGQNVTFRCDPISEHNRLYWYRQTLGQGPEFLTYFQNEAQLEKSRLLSDRFSAERPKGSFSTLEIQRTEQGDSAMYLCASSYLTRADTQYFGPGTRLTVL.